The 10 T cell receptor beta chains in this list originate from one sample, sequenced in a study of blood T cell repertoires in COVID-19. Using immunoSEQ multiplex PCR, the repertoire was profiled, and TCRdb retains in-frame clones only, with some absent. Seen here are some 250,000 clones, about nine tenths observed once, and the top ten hold around a sixth. The sequenced sample consisted of PBMCs or T cells enriched from blood (not recorded which). The receptors derive from a man between 18 and 29 years old who had recovered from COVID-19.

The chain couples TRBV5-1 to TRBJ1-2, with 9 bases that match TRBD1. In germline, CDR1 is SGHRS, CDR2 YFSETQ. Trimming at V came to 4 bases and at J to 5 bases, leaving 3 bases not matched to a gene. The CDR3 spans 13 residues. CDR3 sequence (DNA): TGCGCCAGCAGCCCACAGGGGGCGTATGGCTACACCTTC. Encoded protein: CASSPQGAYGYTF.

J is TRBJ2-2 and V is TRBV27; D is possibly TRBD1 (6 bases). The CDR3 totals 14 residues. In germline, CDR1 is MNHEY, CDR2 SMNVEV (reference sequence). V lost 6 bases and J 5 bases, leaving 13 bases between the germline ends. CDR3 loop: CASRTGQRTGELFF. CDR3 nucleotide sequence: TGTGCCAGCAGGACAGGTCAAAGAACCGGGGAGCTGTTTTTT.

V gene TRBV10-2 combines with J gene TRBJ2-6; TRBD1 matches 9 bases. This CDR3 region has 19 residues. V shed 7 bases, J shed 0 bases, and the junction held 13 bases outside the gene matches. Germline-derived CDR1 and CDR2 are WSHSY and SAAADI. The CDR3, as DNA: TGCGCCAGCACCAGGACCTCGACAGGGGGGATCTCTGGGGCCAACGTCCTGACTTTC. It yields the protein CASTRTSTGGISGANVLTF.

The rearrangement links TRBV24-1 to TRBJ2-2; 8 bases agree with TRBD1. The V gene end was trimmed by 7 bases and the J gene end by 5 bases; junction bases not matched to a gene: 8. The CDR3 has 15 residues. From germline, CDR1 is KGHDR and CDR2 SFDVKD. This chain's CDR3 is CATRSGQGATGELFF. In DNA form, the CDR3 reads TGTGCCACCAGGTCAGGACAGGGCGCAACCGGGGAGCTGTTTTTT.

The chain uses TRBV27 and TRBJ2-2, with D uncertain. Germline CDR1 is MNHEY and CDR2 is SMNVEV (reference sequence). CDR3 length: 14 amino acids. V was clipped by 8 bases and J by 3 bases, with 13 bases between them. CDR3 DNA: TGTGCCAGCTCCCCCGGAGAGTACACCGGGGAGCTGTTTTTT. Protein sequence: CASSPGEYTGELFF.

The J gene is TRBJ2-1, the V gene TRBV21-1; the DNA was not used to check the table's D call, TRBD2. TRBV21-1 is an annotated pseudogene. This CDR3 is 14 amino acids long. The CDR3 sequence: CASSTTGGYNEQFF. CDR3 coding DNA: TGTGCCAGCAGCACCACGGGAGGCTACAATGAGCAGTTCTTC.

The chain couples TRBV15 to TRBJ1-4; D uncertain. V was pared by 5 bases and J by 4 bases, with 8 bases between. The germline V gene has CDR1 LNHNV and CDR2 YYDKDF (reference sequence). The CDR3 is made up of 13 amino acids. CDR3 sequence reads: CATSAEINEKLFF. CDR3 sequence (DNA): TGTGCCACCAGCGCAGAAATTAATGAAAAACTGTTTTTT.

The chain carries TRBV4-2 and TRBJ1-1; TRBD1 agrees at 9 bases. V lost 1 base to trimming and J lost 1 base; unmatched junction nucleotides: 4. Germline values: CDR1 LGHNA, CDR2 YNFKEQ. There are 16 residues in the CDR3. The CDR3 DNA reads TGTGCCAGCAGCCAAGGGGTGGGACAGGGGAACACTGAAGCTTTCTTT. Translated: CASSQGVGQGNTEAFF.

The chain joins TRBV7-2 to TRBJ1-2, with D tentatively TRBD1 (6 bases). Germline V CDR1 and CDR2: SGHTA, FQGNSA. The CDR3 has 14 amino acids. V was clipped by 2 bases and J by 2 bases, with 9 bases between them. The CDR3 reads CASSLSGENYGYTF. The CDR3 bases are TGTGCCAGCAGCTTATCAGGGGAGAACTATGGCTACACCTTC. Filled out from reference TRBV7-2 and TRBJ1-2, the complete variable domain reads GAGVSQSPSNKVTEKGKDVELRCDPISGHTALYWYRQSLGQGLEFLIYFQGNSAPDKSGLPSDRFSAERTGGSVSTLTIQRTQQEDSAVYLCASSLSGENYGYTFGSGTRLTVV.

The chain employs TRBV9 and TRBJ2-1; the match to TRBD2 covers 11 bases. Germline CDR1 reads SGDLS; CDR2 reads YYNGEE. The CDR3 extends over 14 amino acids. V gave up 4 bases and J gave up 8 bases; unmatched junction bases: 5. The CDR3 spells CASSLTSGNHEQFF. CDR3 bases: TGTGCCAGCAGCCTGACTAGCGGGAACCATGAGCAGTTCTTC.